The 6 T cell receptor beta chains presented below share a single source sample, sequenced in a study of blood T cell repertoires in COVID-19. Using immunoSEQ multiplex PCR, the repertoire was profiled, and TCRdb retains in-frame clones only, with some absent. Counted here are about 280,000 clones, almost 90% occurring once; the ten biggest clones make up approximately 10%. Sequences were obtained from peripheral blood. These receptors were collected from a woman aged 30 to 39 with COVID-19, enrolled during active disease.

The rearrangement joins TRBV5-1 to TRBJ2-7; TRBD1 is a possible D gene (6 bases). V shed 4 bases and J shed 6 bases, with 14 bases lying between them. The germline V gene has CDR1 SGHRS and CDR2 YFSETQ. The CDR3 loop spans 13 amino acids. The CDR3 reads CASSAGQKTEQYF. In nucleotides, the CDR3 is TGCGCCAGCAGCGCCGGACAGAAGACCGAGCAGTACTTC.

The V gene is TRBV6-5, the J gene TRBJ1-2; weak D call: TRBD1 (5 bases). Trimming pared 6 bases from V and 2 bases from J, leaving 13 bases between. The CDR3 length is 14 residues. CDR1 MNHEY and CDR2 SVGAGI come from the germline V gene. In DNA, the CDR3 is TGTGCCAGCAGAATGCTGACAGTAAACTATGGCTACACCTTC. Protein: CASRMLTVNYGYTF.

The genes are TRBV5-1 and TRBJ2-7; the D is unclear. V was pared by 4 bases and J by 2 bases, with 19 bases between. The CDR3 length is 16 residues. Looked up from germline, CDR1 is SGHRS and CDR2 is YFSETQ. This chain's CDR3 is CASSPRTTDTPYEQYF. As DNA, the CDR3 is TGCGCCAGCAGCCCTCGAACAACCGACACCCCCTACGAGCAGTACTTC.

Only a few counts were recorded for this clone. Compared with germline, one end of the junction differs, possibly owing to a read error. The CDR3 here is CASRLEEGANTGELFF. The CDR3, as DNA: TGCGCCAGCAGGTTGGAGGAGGGAGCGAACACCGGGGAGCTGTTTTTT. This sequence joins TRBV5-1 and TRBJ2-2, with D perhaps matching TRBD2 (6 bases). The CDR3 runs to 16 residues. CDR1 is SGHRS and CDR2 is YFSETQ in the germline V gene.

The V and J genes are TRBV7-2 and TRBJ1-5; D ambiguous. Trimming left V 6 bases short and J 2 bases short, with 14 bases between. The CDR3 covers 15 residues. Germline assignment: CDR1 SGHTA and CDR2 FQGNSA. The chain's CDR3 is CASSPSSGGNQPQHF. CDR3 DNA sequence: TGTGCCAGCAGTCCAAGTTCGGGTGGCAATCAGCCCCAGCATTTT.

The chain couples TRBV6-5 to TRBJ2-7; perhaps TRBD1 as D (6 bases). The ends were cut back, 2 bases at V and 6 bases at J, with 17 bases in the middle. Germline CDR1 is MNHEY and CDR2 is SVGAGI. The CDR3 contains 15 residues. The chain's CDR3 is CASSYDVRRGGEQYF. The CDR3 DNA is TGTGCCAGCAGTTACGACGTTCGTCGAGGGGGCGAGCAGTACTTC.